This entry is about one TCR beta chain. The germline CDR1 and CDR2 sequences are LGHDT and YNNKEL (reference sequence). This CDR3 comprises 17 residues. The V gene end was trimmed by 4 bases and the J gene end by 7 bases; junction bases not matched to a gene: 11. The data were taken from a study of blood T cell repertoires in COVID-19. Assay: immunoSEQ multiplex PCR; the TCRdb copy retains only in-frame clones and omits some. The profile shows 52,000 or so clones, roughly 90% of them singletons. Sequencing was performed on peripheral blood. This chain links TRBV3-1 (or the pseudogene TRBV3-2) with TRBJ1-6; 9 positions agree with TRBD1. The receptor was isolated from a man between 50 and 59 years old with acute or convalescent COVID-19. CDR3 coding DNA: TGTGCCAGCAGCCTCTCCATTCCGGGACAGGGAAATTCACCCCTCCACTTT. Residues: CASSLSIPGQGNSPLHF.